Each of the 31 T cell receptor beta chains below was sequenced from the same sample in a study of control samples from healthy donors and cancer patients. Generated by immunoSEQ multiplex PCR, the TCRdb table keeps only in-frame clones and is missing some. The sample shows roughly 40,000 clones, approximately 87% of them seen only once. The material sequenced was blood. These receptors all stem from a man aged 60 to 75 in good health.

Only one count was recorded for this clone. The J gene is TRBJ1-3, the V gene TRBV19; D not resolved. The ends were cut back, 7 bases at V and 0 bases at J, with 10 bases in the middle. The CDR3 is 14 residues long. Germline CDR1 is LNHDA and CDR2 is SQIVND (reference sequence). DNA for the CDR3: TGTGCCAGTAAACCCTCGAGCTCTGGAAACACCATATATTTT. It encodes CASKPSSSGNTIYF.

This clone was counted a single time. This chain joins TRBV6-5 and TRBJ2-7; TRBD1 matches 10 bases. J was trimmed by 5 bases and V by 6 bases; bases with no gene match: 10. This CDR3 is built from 15 residues. In germline, CDR1 is MNHEY, CDR2 SVGAGI. The CDR3 loop reads CASRPPGTGAHEQYF. CDR3 DNA: TGTGCCAGCAGGCCTCCCGGGACAGGGGCCCACGAGCAGTACTTC.

The chain is built from TRBV29-1 and TRBJ2-1, with TRBD2 identical over 9 bases. The CDR3 is made up of 15 amino acids. Losses at the gene ends were 6 bases for V and 3 bases for J; bases not matched to a gene: 9. Germline-derived CDR1 and CDR2 are SQVTM and ANQGSEA. Here the CDR3 reads CSVSWSSGSYNEQFF. The CDR3, as DNA: TGCAGCGTGTCCTGGAGTAGCGGGAGCTACAATGAGCAGTTCTTC.

J is TRBJ2-7 and V is TRBV30; D perhaps matches TRBD2 (7 bases). CDR1 is GTSNPN and CDR2 is SVGIG in the germline V gene (reference sequence). V shed 4 bases and J shed 10 bases, with 20 bases lying between them. This CDR3 region has 13 residues. CDR3: CAWTRRRGATQYF. CDR3 DNA sequence: TGTGCCTGGACTCGAAGACGGGGGGCAACTCAGTACTTC. Together with reference TRBV30 and TRBJ2-7, the CDR3 gives the full variable domain: SQTIHQWPATLVQPVGSPLSLECTVEGTSNPNLYWYRQAAGRGLQLLFYSVGIGQISSEVPQNLSASRPQDRQFILSSKKLLLSDSGFYLCAWTRRRGATQYFGPGTRLTVT.

The genes are TRBV7-9 and TRBJ2-3; D possibly corresponds to TRBD2 (6 bases). The length of the CDR3 is 12 residues. Trimming took 11 bases from V and 0 from J, leaving 9 bases between them. Germline CDR1 reads SEHNR; CDR2 reads FQNEAQ (reference sequence). The CDR3, as DNA: TGTGCCGGCGGGACTAGCACAGATACGCAGTATTTT. The encoded protein is CAGGTSTDTQYF.

V gene TRBV19 combines with J gene TRBJ2-2; a weak D match, TRBD2 (7 bases). The germline V gene encodes CDR1 LNHDA and CDR2 SQIVND (reference sequence). Trimming cost V 3 bases and J 6 bases, with 14 bases left between them. The CDR3 consists of 15 residues. CDR3 sequence: CASSMRGGAAGELFF. CDR3 DNA sequence: TGTGCCAGTAGTATGAGAGGGGGGGCCGCCGGGGAGCTGTTTTTT.

The gene calls are TRBV7-2 and TRBJ2-2; D gene ambiguous. Deletions cut 3 bases from V and 0 bases from J, with 2 bases between. The CDR3 extends over 13 amino acids. CDR1 and CDR2 (germline): SGHTA, FQGNSA. CDR3 coding DNA: TGTGCCAGCAGCTTGTCGAACACCGGGGAGCTGTTTTTT. Its protein is CASSLSNTGELFF.

The chain joins TRBV30 to TRBJ2-1; 9 bases map to TRBD2. The CDR3 runs 13 residues. Germline V CDR1 and CDR2: GTSNPN, SVGIG (reference sequence). Trimming removed 1 base from V and 9 bases from J; junction bases left unmatched: 4. CDR3 amino acids: CAWSGGRAGEQFF. CDR3 nucleotide sequence: TGTGCCTGGAGTGGCGGGAGGGCCGGTGAGCAGTTCTTC. Based on the CDR3 plus reference TRBV30 and TRBJ2-1, the full variable domain is SQTIHQWPATLVQPVGSPLSLECTVEGTSNPNLYWYRQAAGRGLQLLFYSVGIGQISSEVPQNLSASRPQDRQFILSSKKLLLSDSGFYLCAWSGGRAGEQFFGPGTRLTVL.

The gene calls are TRBV6-5 and TRBJ1-1; D gene unclear. The CDR3 length is 14 residues. The V end was cut by 4 bases, the J end by 2 bases, with 11 bases between. Germline assignment: CDR1 MNHEY and CDR2 SVGAGI. The CDR3 reads CASSSRRFNTEAFF. As DNA, the CDR3 is TGTGCCAGCAGTTCAAGAAGGTTTAACACTGAAGCTTTCTTT.

This clone was counted a single time. One junction end disagrees with the germline gene, perhaps due to a read error. J is TRBJ1-2 and V is TRBV28; tentative D call: TRBD1 (5 bases). Germline CDR1 and CDR2: MDHEN and SYDVKM. The CDR3 has 15 amino acids. DNA of the CDR3: TGTGCCAACAGTTTATGGGTCAGGGTCGGCTATGGCTACACCTTC. Its protein is CANSLWVRVGYGYTF.

V is TRBV6-2 or TRBV6-3 and J is TRBJ1-6; D not resolved. This CDR3 is built from 13 residues. Trimming removed 6 bases from V and 6 bases from J, with 9 bases in between. CDR1 is MNHEY, CDR2 SVGEGT, per germline. CDR3 region: CASSSEINSPLHF. The CDR3 nucleotides read TGTGCCAGCAGCTCAGAGATTAATTCACCCCTCCACTTT.

This clone was detected many times. J is TRBJ1-6 and V is TRBV4-3, with 7 nucleotides matching TRBD1. The germline CDR1 and CDR2 sequences are LGHNA and YSLEER. The CDR3 has 15 residues. Losses at the gene ends were 0 bases for V and 7 bases for J; bases not matched to a gene: 3. The CDR3, as DNA: TGCGCCAGCAGCCAAGAAGCAGGGGGAAATTCACCCCTCCACTTT. Encoded protein: CASSQEAGGNSPLHF.

The CDR3 region is CASRLAREGANNSPLHF. CDR3 nucleotide sequence: TGTGCAAGTCGCTTAGCGCGGGAGGGCGCAAATAATTCACCCCTCCACTTT. This rearrangement joins TRBV12-2 to TRBJ1-6. TRBV12-2 is a documented pseudogene. This CDR3 is built from 17 residues.

The chain joins TRBV2 to TRBJ1-1; the D is unclear. CDR1 and CDR2 from the germline V gene are SNHLY and FYNNEI. V lost 4 bases and J 3 bases, leaving 12 bases between the germline ends. The CDR3 extends over 14 amino acids. CDR3 in DNA: TGTGCCAGCAGTGGCCTAGTACGGGACACTGAAGCTTTCTTT. Encoded protein: CASSGLVRDTEAFF.

The rearrangement uses TRBV10-3 and TRBJ2-3, with a weak D call TRBD2 (5 bases). Germline V lookup: CDR1 ENHRY, CDR2 SYGVKD. V was trimmed by 7 bases and J by 2 bases, leaving 13 bases between them. The CDR3 loop spans 14 amino acids. The CDR3 region is CAITRAGPTDTQYF. Written as DNA, the CDR3 is TGTGCCATCACGAGGGCGGGTCCCACAGATACGCAGTATTTT.

The chain combines TRBV19 with TRBJ1-1; D gene uncertain. CDR3 size: 13 residues. V gave up 11 bases and J gave up 1 base, with 14 bases separating them. The V gene's germline CDR1 is LNHDA and CDR2 SQIVND (reference sequence). The CDR3 is CAPSRQPNTEAFF. CDR3 sequence (DNA): TGTGCCCCGTCGAGGCAGCCGAACACTGAAGCTTTCTTT. Combining the CDR3 with reference TRBV19 and TRBJ1-1 gives the whole variable domain DGGITQSPKYLFRKEGQNVTLSCEQNLNHDAMYWYRQDPGQGLRLIYYSQIVNDFQKGDIAEGYSVSREKKESFPLTVTSAQKNPTAFYLCAPSRQPNTEAFFGQGTRLTVV.

The chain is built from TRBV5-1 and TRBJ2-7; a possible D gene is TRBD1 (5 bases). CDR3 size: 14 residues. CDR1 SGHRS and CDR2 YFSETQ come from the germline V gene. Trimming cost V 2 bases and J 7 bases, with 16 bases left between them. The CDR3 protein is CASSFESAGWEQYF. The CDR3, as DNA: TGCGCCAGCAGCTTCGAATCGGCAGGGTGGGAGCAGTACTTC.

The gene calls are TRBV30 and TRBJ2-1; D remains ambiguous. The CDR3 is 12 amino acids. V lost 2 bases, J lost 7 bases, and 9 bases lay in between. Germline V gives CDR1 GTSNPN, CDR2 SVGIG (reference sequence). The CDR3 here is CAWSFERNEQFF. The CDR3 DNA follows: TGTGCCTGGAGTTTTGAACGGAATGAGCAGTTCTTC.

The chain joins TRBV18 to TRBJ1-1; no firm D call. Per the germline V gene, CDR1 is KGHSH and CDR2 is LQKENI. This CDR3 region has 13 residues. The germline V and J ends were trimmed by 7 bases and 0 bases, with 9 bases remaining between them. CDR3 in DNA: TGTGCCAGCTTCCAAACGGTGAACACTGAAGCTTTCTTT. It yields the protein CASFQTVNTEAFF.

This clone has just one count. In nucleotides, the CDR3 is TGCAGCGGCATGGGACAGCTGAACACTGAAGCTTTCTTT. Protein product: CSGMGQLNTEAFF. This sequence joins TRBV29-1 and TRBJ1-1; 7 positions match TRBD1. Germline V CDR1 and CDR2: SQVTM, ANQGSEA. Trimming removed 7 bases from V and 0 bases from J; junction bases left unmatched: 5. This CDR3 is 13 amino acids long.

V is TRBV6-1 and J is TRBJ1-2, with a possible D match to TRBD1 (5 bases). Germline CDR1 reads MNHNS; CDR2 reads SASEGT. V shed 3 bases and J shed 6 bases, with 17 bases lying between them. CDR3 length: 15 residues. The CDR3 DNA follows: TGTGCCAGCAGTGAGGACGTTTCAGGGTATAATGGCTACACCTTC. Translation: CASSEDVSGYNGYTF.

The chain recombines TRBV18 with TRBJ2-7; 9 nucleotides match TRBD1. CDR3 length equals 17 residues. V was pared by 3 bases and J by 0 bases, with 9 bases of the junction left unmatched. Germline V gene data show CDR1 as KGHSH and CDR2 as LQKENI. DNA of the CDR3: TGTGCCAGCTCACCCGGACAGGGGCCACTCAGCTCCTACGAGCAGTACTTC. Encoded protein: CASSPGQGPLSSYEQYF.

The chain has TRBV21-1 and TRBJ1-1; TRBD1 reflects the table's D call only, with no check against the DNA. TRBV21-1 is an annotated pseudogene. The CDR3 extends over 14 amino acids. CDR3 residues: CASSKGQGCGGAFF. The DNA for the CDR3 is TGTGCCAGCAGCAAAGGACAGGGGTGTGGCGGAGCTTTCTTT.

This clone was counted ten times or more. The chain has TRBV21-1 and TRBJ1-1; TRBD1, the D gene given by the table, was not confirmed from the DNA. TRBV21-1 is shown as a pseudogene. The CDR3 is 15 amino acids. The CDR3 coding sequence is TGTGCCAGCAGCGGGCCGGACAGGGGGAAAGCTGAAGCTTTCTTT. Translation: CASSGPDRGKAEAFF.

This clone is a singleton in its sample. J is TRBJ1-1 and V is TRBV18; D is uncertain. V was trimmed by 3 bases and J by 2 bases, leaving 10 bases between them. Per the germline V gene, CDR1 is KGHSH and CDR2 is LQKENI. CDR3 length equals 14 residues. CDR3 nucleotide sequence: TGTGCCAGCTCACCGCAGGCCGGCAACACTGAAGCTTTCTTT. Translated: CASSPQAGNTEAFF.

This chain links TRBV7-2 with TRBJ2-6, with unresolved D. The CDR3 runs to 15 residues. Germline CDR1 and CDR2: SGHTA and FQGNSA. Deletions cut 4 bases from V and 1 base from J, with 8 bases between. CDR3 nucleotide sequence: TGTGCCAGCAGCTCCGGAAGGTCTGGGGCCAACGTCCTGACTTTC. This sequence encodes CASSSGRSGANVLTF.

The rearrangement links TRBV29-1 to TRBJ1-5; a possible D gene is TRBD1 (5 bases). CDR3 length: 13 amino acids. Per the germline V gene, CDR1 is SQVTM and CDR2 is ANQGSEA. Trimming stripped 4 bases from V and 3 bases from J, with 10 bases between. CDR3: CSVGWGNNQPQHF. The CDR3 region has the DNA TGCAGCGTTGGTTGGGGGAACAATCAGCCCCAGCATTTT.

This chain links TRBV13 with TRBJ2-3; tentatively, D is TRBD1 (5 bases). CDR1 and CDR2 from the germline V gene are PRHDT and FYEKMQ (reference sequence). V gave up 4 bases and J gave up 4 bases, with 21 bases separating them. This CDR3 has 17 amino acids. The CDR3 coding sequence is TGTGCCAGCAGCTCTCGTGGACACCGGGCGGCCCCAGATACGCAGTATTTT. Translation: CASSSRGHRAAPDTQYF.

The gene calls are TRBV6-2 or TRBV6-3 and TRBJ1-2; a weak D match, TRBD1 (6 bases). The CDR3 has 16 residues. Trimming cost V 0 bases and J 0 bases, with 11 bases left between them. Per the germline V gene, CDR1 is MNHEY and CDR2 is SVGEGT. The CDR3 reads CASSYSKGVTNYGYTF. The CDR3 bases are TGTGCCAGCAGTTACTCGAAGGGGGTGACTAACTATGGCTACACCTTC.

This chain links TRBV10-3 with TRBJ1-1, with 7 positions matching TRBD1. The J segment lost 5 bases and the V segment lost 5 bases, leaving 14 bases of the junction unmatched. CDR1 is ENHRY and CDR2 is SYGVKD in the germline V gene. The CDR3 is made up of 16 amino acids. The CDR3 DNA follows: TGTGCCATCAGTTCTGGTAAGGGGGCCGGGGAGACTGAAGCTTTCTTT. Residues: CAISSGKGAGETEAFF.

The CDR3 DNA follows: TGCAGCGTCGTCCGGGACAGGGGACTAAGGAACACTGAAGCTTTCTTT. It is translated as CSVVRDRGLRNTEAFF. The chain uses TRBV29-1 and TRBJ1-1; 10 bases fit TRBD1. The trim removed 6 bases at V and 1 base at J, leaving 11 bases unmatched. Germline lookup yields CDR1 SQVTM and CDR2 ANQGSEA. The CDR3 is made up of 16 amino acids.